This T cell receptor beta chain was documented in a study of early T cells in non-severe SARS-CoV-2 infection. V trimming: 6 bases; J trimming: 0 bases; junction bases outside the gene matches: 6. Germline values: CDR1 DFQATT, CDR2 SNEGSKA (reference sequence). This CDR3 comprises 14 residues. Study outcomes and limitations: The VDJdb matching leaned toward anti-spike CD8 responses and overlooked private and CD4 specificities.

As for this clonotype: What it recognizes is unknown.

Using its own MiXCR run on the 5' RACE reads, TCRdb lists one record per CDR3 protein. In the table there are roughly 46,000 distinct CDR3 sequences, less than 9.5% of which are singletons. The sequence was collected from an adult who was a healthcare worker with PCR-confirmed SARS-CoV-2 infection or an uninfected control (not recorded which). The chain combines TRBV20-1 with TRBJ2-3, with 7 nucleotides matching TRBD1. The sample was whole blood, taken at baseline. CDR3 nucleotide sequence: TGCAGTGCACCGGGACAGTTCAGCACAGATACGCAGTATTTT. It yields the protein CSAPGQFSTDTQYF.